The 29 T cell receptor beta chains in this list originate from one sample, sequenced in a study of shared clonotypes between healthy human individuals. The assay was immunoSEQ multiplex PCR, and TCRdb's table has in-frame clones only and misses some. The table includes about 1 million clones, about 80% detected once. Sample: memory CD4+ T cells from PBMCs. Regarding subset: CD45RA-negative fraction. The receptors shown here come from a man aged 18 to 29 in good health. Some clones in this sample may be carry-over from other donors' samples.

The chain carries TRBV10-3 and TRBJ2-3, with TRBD1 as a possible D gene (5 bases). Germline CDR1 and CDR2: ENHRY and SYGVKD. The CDR3 contains 13 residues. CDR3 DNA sequence: TGTGCATTCCTTAGGGGAACCACAGATACGCAGTATTTT. Its translation is CAFLRGTTDTQYF.

Ten or more counts support this clone. The chain is built from TRBV18 and TRBJ2-7; D may be TRBD2 (6 bases). CDR3 length: 16 amino acids. CDR1 and CDR2 (germline): KGHSH, LQKENI. The V end was cut by 4 bases, the J end by 5 bases, with 21 bases between. CDR3 DNA sequence: TGTGCCAGCTCACTCAACGGGGGTAGAACCGGAGACGAGCAGTACTTC. It encodes CASSLNGGRTGDEQYF.

This chain links TRBV11-2 with TRBJ2-2, with 7 bases that match TRBD2. Germline CDR1 reads SGHAT; CDR2 reads FQNNGV. The CDR3 runs 14 residues. V trimming: 4 bases; J trimming: 4 bases; junction bases outside the gene matches: 3. The CDR3 loop reads CASSSWGGTGELFF. The DNA for the CDR3 is TGTGCCAGCAGCTCCTGGGGGGGCACCGGGGAGCTGTTTTTT.

This clone was observed once. CDR3 DNA sequence: TGTGCCAGCAGCTTCGTTACAGGGGGGTCGGATACGCAGTATTTT. Translating gives CASSFVTGGSDTQYF. The chain couples TRBV7-3 to TRBJ2-3, with 8 bases aligning to TRBD1. V was clipped by 3 bases and J by 6 bases; unmatched bases: 8. This CDR3 is built from 15 residues. Germline V gene lookup returns CDR1 SGHTA and CDR2 FQGTGA.

The chain employs TRBV7-9 and TRBJ1-2; D remains unclear. CDR1 and CDR2 (germline): SEHNR, FQNEAQ (reference sequence). The V and J ends lost 2 bases and 4 bases respectively, with 14 bases between them. This CDR3 is 15 amino acids long. The CDR3 region has the DNA TGTGCCAGCAGCTTATGGGCAGGCGACATCTATGGCTACACCTTC. It yields the protein CASSLWAGDIYGYTF.

The V and J genes are TRBV7-2 and TRBJ1-1; maybe TRBD1 (5 bases). Germline V CDR1 and CDR2: SGHTA, FQGNSA. Trimming pared 6 bases from V and 8 bases from J, leaving 19 bases between. The CDR3 covers 14 residues. The CDR3 sequence: CASRRPVGAREAFF. The CDR3 coding sequence is TGTGCCAGCAGGCGACCCGTCGGGGCCAGGGAAGCTTTCTTT. The full variable domain, in which reference TRBV7-2 and TRBJ1-1 provide the parts outside the CDR3, is GAGVSQSPSNKVTEKGKDVELRCDPISGHTALYWYRQSLGQGLEFLIYFQGNSAPDKSGLPSDRFSAERTGGSVSTLTIQRTQQEDSAVYLCASRRPVGAREAFFGQGTRLTVV.

The genes are TRBV7-9 and TRBJ1-2; a possible D gene is TRBD1 (6 bases). Per the germline V gene, CDR1 is SEHNR and CDR2 is FQNEAQ (reference sequence). The CDR3 runs to 14 residues. Trimming cost V 4 bases and J 3 bases, with 12 bases left between them. CDR3 sequence reads: CASSSSTGHYGYTF. As DNA, the CDR3 is TGTGCCAGCAGCTCTTCGACAGGCCACTATGGCTACACCTTC.

The gene calls are TRBV11-2 and TRBJ2-3; 7 nucleotides match TRBD1. This CDR3 spans 15 amino acids. Per the germline V gene, CDR1 is SGHAT and CDR2 is FQNNGV. The ends lost 7 bases at V and 6 bases at J; junction bases unmatched: 13. The chain's CDR3 is CASTYRQGPLDTQYF. For the CDR3, the DNA is TGTGCCAGCACCTACCGACAGGGACCCCTGGATACGCAGTATTTT.

This rearrangement joins TRBV6-6 to TRBJ1-5; 7 positions match TRBD1. The CDR3 sequence is 15 residues long. Germline loops: CDR1 MNHNY, CDR2 SVGAGI (reference sequence). The ends lost 5 bases at V and 11 bases at J; junction bases unmatched: 15. This chain's CDR3 is CASSARDSLATAQHF. DNA for the CDR3: TGTGCCAGCAGTGCGCGGGACAGCCTGGCGACGGCCCAGCATTTT.

This chain uses TRBV5-1 with TRBJ1-1; no firm D call. Germline V lookup: CDR1 SGHRS, CDR2 YFSETQ. The V gene lost 2 bases and the J gene lost 3 bases, with 8 bases spanning the gap. This CDR3 spans 13 amino acids. The CDR3 reads CASSFVRDTEAFF. The CDR3, as DNA: TGCGCCAGCAGCTTCGTGAGAGACACTGAAGCTTTCTTT. The whole variable domain, filled in from reference TRBV5-1 and TRBJ1-1, reads KAGVTQTPRYLIKTRGQQVTLSCSPISGHRSVSWYQQTPGQGLQFLFEYFSETQRNKGNFPGRFSGRQFSNSRSEMNVSTLELGDSALYLCASSFVRDTEAFFGQGTRLTVV.

The gene calls are TRBV4-2 and TRBJ2-7; 7 bases align to TRBD2. The CDR3 has 18 residues. Per germline, CDR1 LGHNA and CDR2 YNFKEQ. V gave up 1 base and J gave up 0 bases; unmatched junction bases: 12. As DNA, the CDR3 is TGTGCCAGCAGCCAAGCGGGGCGGGGGTCCCTCAGCTCCTACGAGCAGTACTTC. It encodes CASSQAGRGSLSSYEQYF.

The CDR3 region is CASSQGTGTGANVLTF. CDR3 sequence (DNA): TGCGCCAGCAGCCAAGGGACAGGGACCGGGGCCAACGTCCTGACTTTC. The chain is built from TRBV4-3 and TRBJ2-6; 8 bases are a match to TRBD1. The CDR3 runs 16 residues. The germline CDR1 and CDR2 sequences are LGHNA and YSLEER. The trim removed 1 base at V and 4 bases at J, leaving 3 bases unmatched.

This sequence joins TRBV7-2 and TRBJ2-1; D is ambiguous. CDR1 is SGHTA, CDR2 FQGNSA, per germline. The CDR3 length is 12 residues. Trimming took 5 bases from V and 2 from J, leaving 4 bases between them. The CDR3 DNA sequence: TGTGCCAGCAGCGTGCCCTACAATGAGCAGTTCTTC. It codes for CASSVPYNEQFF.

This clone occurred a few times. Compared with germline, one end of the junction differs, possibly owing to a read error. The V gene is TRBV30, the J gene TRBJ1-2; D gene ambiguous. The CDR3 extends over 10 amino acids. Per the germline V gene, CDR1 is GTSNPN and CDR2 is SVGIG (reference sequence). The CDR3 DNA reads TGCGCGCTGGTTCAGGATGGCTACACCTTC. Translation gives CALVQDGYTF.

This clone was counted once. The V gene is TRBV27, the J gene TRBJ1-1; D gene unclear. CDR1 is MNHEY and CDR2 is SMNVEV in the germline V gene (reference sequence). Trimming cost V 6 bases and J 2 bases, with 16 bases left between them. CDR3 size: 15 residues. CDR3 DNA sequence: TGTGCCAGCAGCCTAGCCCGGGGATTTAACACTGAAGCTTTCTTT. As protein: CASSLARGFNTEAFF.

V usage is TRBV6-1 and J usage is TRBJ2-3, with TRBD1 matching over 8 bases. The CDR3 extends over 16 amino acids. The germline V gene has CDR1 MNHNS and CDR2 SASEGT. After removal of 2 bases from V and 0 bases from J, the junction contained 4 bases not matched to a gene. CDR3 in DNA: TGTGCCAGCAGTGAACAGGGGGCAGGTAGCACAGATACGCAGTATTTT. It encodes CASSEQGAGSTDTQYF.

The chain uses TRBV29-1 and TRBJ2-3, with TRBD1 identical over 7 bases. V trimming: 7 bases; J trimming: 3 bases; junction bases outside the gene matches: 7. Per germline, CDR1 SQVTM and CDR2 ANQGSEA. This CDR3 is 13 amino acids long. The CDR3 nucleotides read TGCAGCGCTACAGGGGATCGGACAGATACGCAGTATTTT. It specifies CSATGDRTDTQYF.

This sequence joins TRBV18 and TRBJ1-3; 9 positions agree with TRBD1. The junction had 6 bases not matched to a gene; V was cut back by 4 bases and J by 2 bases. Germline assignment: CDR1 KGHSH and CDR2 LQKENI. CDR3 length: 16 amino acids. CDR3 in DNA: TGTGCCAGCTCACAGGGACAGGGCCGGGCTGGAAACACCATATATTTT. It yields the protein CASSQGQGRAGNTIYF.

This clone was seen ten or more times. In nucleotides, the CDR3 is TGCGCCAGCAGCTTGGATACTTCTCGGGGAGGCTACACCTTC. Translation: CASSLDTSRGGYTF. V usage is TRBV5-1 and J usage is TRBJ1-2, with D hard to call. The germline V gene encodes CDR1 SGHRS and CDR2 YFSETQ. The CDR3 has 14 amino acids. Trimming shortened V by 0 bases and J by 8 bases, and 14 bases separated the two germline ends.

The gene calls are TRBV28 and TRBJ2-2; D may be TRBD1 (5 bases). Germline CDR1 is MDHEN and CDR2 is SYDVKM. V shed 6 bases and J shed 3 bases, with 23 bases lying between them. The CDR3 loop spans 18 amino acids. CDR3 sequence (DNA): TGTGCCAGCAGCCCCGATCAGGGTCGGATAGGGTACACCGGGGAGCTGTTTTTT. Protein: CASSPDQGRIGYTGELFF.

This chain joins TRBV27 and TRBJ2-2, with TRBD2 identical over 10 bases. Germline V CDR1 and CDR2: MNHEY, SMNVEV (reference sequence). V was clipped by 6 bases and J by 0 bases; unmatched bases: 10. CDR3 size: 18 residues. The CDR3 protein is CASRSPSGRDSNTGELFF. The CDR3 nucleotides read TGTGCCAGCAGATCCCCAAGCGGGAGGGATTCGAACACCGGGGAGCTGTTTTTT.

This clone was observed a single time. This sequence joins TRBV27 and TRBJ1-2; D perhaps matches TRBD1 (5 bases). The CDR3 extends over 15 amino acids. Germline V gives CDR1 MNHEY, CDR2 SMNVEV (reference sequence). V was shortened by 3 bases and J by 8 bases, with 19 bases between the two germline ends. For the CDR3, the DNA is TGTGCCAGCAGTTTTAGCCCTCGCAGGGCTGCGGGCTACACCTTC. This translates into CASSFSPRRAAGYTF.

The chain joins TRBV13 to TRBJ2-7; TRBD2 agrees at 8 bases. In germline, CDR1 is PRHDT, CDR2 FYEKMQ (reference sequence). This CDR3 is 15 amino acids long. V dropped 5 bases and J dropped 3; count of bases not matched to a gene: 9. Here the CDR3 reads CASSPRGDGIYEQYF. The CDR3 coding sequence is TGTGCCAGCAGCCCGCGGGGGGACGGTATCTACGAGCAGTACTTC.

The genes are TRBV7-8 and TRBJ2-7; 10 nucleotides align to TRBD1. The CDR3 length is 18 residues. Germline V gene data show CDR1 as SGHVS and CDR2 as FQNEAQ. Trimming cost V 5 bases and J 5 bases; bases outside gene matches: 18. The CDR3 spells CASSPTGTGVKGVNEQYF. In nucleotides, the CDR3 is TGTGCCAGCAGCCCAACCGGGACAGGGGTAAAGGGGGTGAACGAGCAGTACTTC.

This chain links TRBV11-2 with TRBJ1-1, with 7 bases matching TRBD1. Germline V CDR1 and CDR2: SGHAT, FQNNGV. The CDR3 extends over 15 amino acids. The V gene end was trimmed by 4 bases and the J gene end by 4 bases; junction bases not matched to a gene: 9. CDR3 residues: CASSSPYRGGTEAFF. CDR3 nucleotide sequence: TGTGCCAGCAGCTCCCCATACAGGGGAGGCACTGAAGCTTTCTTT.

The J gene is TRBJ1-5, the V gene TRBV19; D unresolved. The CDR3 consists of 15 residues. The germline CDR1 and CDR2 sequences are LNHDA and SQIVND (reference sequence). Between the trimmed V and J ends, which lost 5 bases and 3 bases, there was a span of 14 bases. This CDR3 is CASSRMRADNQPQHF. DNA for the CDR3: TGTGCCAGTAGTCGAATGCGGGCCGACAATCAGCCCCAGCATTTT.

The rearrangement joins TRBV7-2 to TRBJ1-2, with no clear D. This CDR3 contains 16 residues. V was trimmed by 4 bases and J by 5 bases, leaving 20 bases between them. Germline CDR1 reads SGHTA; CDR2 reads FQGNSA. CDR3 residues: CASSSPRTSRTYGYTF. CDR3 DNA sequence: TGTGCCAGCAGCTCCCCTCGGACGTCCAGGACGTATGGCTACACCTTC.

This sequence joins TRBV5-4 and TRBJ2-3; 13 nucleotides agree with TRBD2. The junction had 4 bases not matched to a gene; V was cut back by 3 bases and J by 6 bases. The CDR3 consists of 15 residues. Germline V gene lookup returns CDR1 SGHNT and CDR2 YYREEE (reference sequence). The CDR3 DNA follows: TGTGCCAGCAGCTCCGGGACTAGCGGGATCGATACGCAGTATTTT. As protein: CASSSGTSGIDTQYF.

This chain links TRBV19 with TRBJ2-1; TRBD2 matches at 9 bases. The CDR3 length is 15 residues. Unmatched junction bases numbered 9, after V lost 5 bases and J lost 7 bases. CDR1 and CDR2 from the germline V gene are LNHDA and SQIVND (reference sequence). The CDR3 loop reads CASSREGTSRNEQFF. CDR3 coding DNA: TGTGCCAGTAGTCGGGAAGGGACTAGCAGAAATGAGCAGTTCTTC. Variable domain in full (rest from reference TRBV19 and TRBJ2-1): DGGITQSPKYLFRKEGQNVTLSCEQNLNHDAMYWYRQDPGQGLRLIYYSQIVNDFQKGDIAEGYSVSREKKESFPLTVTSAQKNPTAFYLCASSREGTSRNEQFFGPGTRLTVL.